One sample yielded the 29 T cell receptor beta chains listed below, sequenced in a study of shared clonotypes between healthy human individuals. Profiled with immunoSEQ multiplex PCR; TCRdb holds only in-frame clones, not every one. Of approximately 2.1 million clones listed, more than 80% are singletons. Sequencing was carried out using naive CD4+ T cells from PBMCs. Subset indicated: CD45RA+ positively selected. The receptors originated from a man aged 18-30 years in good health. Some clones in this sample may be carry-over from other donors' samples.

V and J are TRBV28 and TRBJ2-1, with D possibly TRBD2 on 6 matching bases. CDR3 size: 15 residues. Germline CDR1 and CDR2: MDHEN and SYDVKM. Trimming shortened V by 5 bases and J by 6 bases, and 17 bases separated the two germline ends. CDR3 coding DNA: TGTGCCAGCAGTAGCCTCAGCCTAGCGACCAATGAGCAGTTCTTC. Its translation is CASSSLSLATNEQFF.

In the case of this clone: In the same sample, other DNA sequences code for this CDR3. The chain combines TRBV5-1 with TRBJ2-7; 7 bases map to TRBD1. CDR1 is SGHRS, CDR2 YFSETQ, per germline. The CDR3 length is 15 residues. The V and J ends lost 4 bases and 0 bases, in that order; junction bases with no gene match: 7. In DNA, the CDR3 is TGCGCCAGCAGCACCGGGACAGTCAGCTCCTACGAGCAGTACTTC. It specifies CASSTGTVSSYEQYF.

This CDR3 reads CASSSGLASRIHTQYF. The CDR3 DNA sequence: TGTGCCAGTAGTTCTGGACTAGCGAGTAGAATTCATACGCAGTATTTT. The chain has TRBV19 and TRBJ2-3; 9 bases map to TRBD2. The trim removed 5 bases at V and 7 bases at J, leaving 13 bases unmatched. CDR3 size: 16 residues. Germline values: CDR1 LNHDA, CDR2 SQIVND (reference sequence).

The CDR3: CASSWIPQDTDTQYF. Here the CDR3 DNA reads TGTGCCAGCAGCTGGATACCCCAAGACACAGATACGCAGTATTTT. V and J are TRBV7-9 and TRBJ2-3; D not resolved. The CDR3 length is 15 residues. The germline gives CDR1 SEHNR, CDR2 FQNEAQ (reference sequence). The germline V and J ends were trimmed by 4 bases and 2 bases, with 13 bases remaining between them.

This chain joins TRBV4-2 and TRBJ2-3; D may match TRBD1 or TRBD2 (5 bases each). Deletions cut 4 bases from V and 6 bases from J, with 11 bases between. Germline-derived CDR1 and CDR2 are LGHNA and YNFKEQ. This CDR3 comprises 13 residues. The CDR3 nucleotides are TGTGCCAGCAGCCCCCGGGGACGCGATACGCAGTATTTT. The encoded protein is CASSPRGRDTQYF.

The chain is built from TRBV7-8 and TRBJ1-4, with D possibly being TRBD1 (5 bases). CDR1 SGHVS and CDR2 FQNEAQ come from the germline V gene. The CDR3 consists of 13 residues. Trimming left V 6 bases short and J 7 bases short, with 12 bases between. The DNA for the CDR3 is TGTGCCAGCAGGCAGGGCGGGCGTGAAAAACTGTTTTTT. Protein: CASRQGGREKLFF.

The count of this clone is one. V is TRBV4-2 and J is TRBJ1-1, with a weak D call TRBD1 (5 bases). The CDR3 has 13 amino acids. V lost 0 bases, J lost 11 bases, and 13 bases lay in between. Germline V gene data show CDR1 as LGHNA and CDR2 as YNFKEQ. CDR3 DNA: TGTGCCAGCAGCCAAGATACAGCCCGGGGGGCTTTCTTT. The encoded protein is CASSQDTARGAFF.

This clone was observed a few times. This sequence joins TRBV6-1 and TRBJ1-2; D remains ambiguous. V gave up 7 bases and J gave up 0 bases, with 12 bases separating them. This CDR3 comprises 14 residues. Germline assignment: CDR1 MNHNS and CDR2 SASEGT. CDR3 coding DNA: TGTGCCAGCAACGTCGGTACATCTAACTATGGCTACACCTTC. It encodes CASNVGTSNYGYTF.

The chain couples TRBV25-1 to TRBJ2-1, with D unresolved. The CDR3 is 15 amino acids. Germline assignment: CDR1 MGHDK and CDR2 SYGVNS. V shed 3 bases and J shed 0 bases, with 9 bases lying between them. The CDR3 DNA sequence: TGTGCCAGCAGTGAGGGCTGGAGCTCCTACAATGAGCAGTTCTTC. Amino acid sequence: CASSEGWSSYNEQFF.

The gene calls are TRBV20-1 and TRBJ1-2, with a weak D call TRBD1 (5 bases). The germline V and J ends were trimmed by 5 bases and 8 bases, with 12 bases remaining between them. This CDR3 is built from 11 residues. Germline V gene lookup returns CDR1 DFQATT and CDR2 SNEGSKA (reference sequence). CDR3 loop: CSAPSGYGYTF. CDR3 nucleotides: TGCAGTGCTCCTTCAGGGTACGGCTACACCTTC.

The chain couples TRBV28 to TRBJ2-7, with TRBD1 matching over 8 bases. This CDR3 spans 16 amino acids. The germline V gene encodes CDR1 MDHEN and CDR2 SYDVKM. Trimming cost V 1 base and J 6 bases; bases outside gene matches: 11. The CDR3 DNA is TGTGCCAGCAGTTTATTAGGACAGGGTAGTGCAGGCGAGCAGTACTTC. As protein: CASSLLGQGSAGEQYF.

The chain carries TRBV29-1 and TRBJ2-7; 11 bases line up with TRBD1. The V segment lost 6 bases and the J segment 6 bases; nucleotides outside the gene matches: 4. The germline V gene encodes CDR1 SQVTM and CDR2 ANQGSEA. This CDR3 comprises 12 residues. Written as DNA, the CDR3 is TGCAGCGTCCGGACAGGGGGCGGCGAGCAGTACTTC. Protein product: CSVRTGGGEQYF.

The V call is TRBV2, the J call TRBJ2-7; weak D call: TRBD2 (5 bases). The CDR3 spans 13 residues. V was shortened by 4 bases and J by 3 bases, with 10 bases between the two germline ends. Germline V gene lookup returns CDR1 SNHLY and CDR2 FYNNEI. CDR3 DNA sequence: TGTGCCAGCAGTGTCGGGAATATCTACGAGCAGTACTTC. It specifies CASSVGNIYEQYF. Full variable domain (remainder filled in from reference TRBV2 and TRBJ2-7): EPEVTQTPSHQVTQMGQEVILRCVPISNHLYFYWYRQILGQKVEFLVSFYNNEISEKSEIFDDQFSVERPDGSNFTLKIRSTKLEDSAMYFCASSVGNIYEQYFGPGTRLTVT.

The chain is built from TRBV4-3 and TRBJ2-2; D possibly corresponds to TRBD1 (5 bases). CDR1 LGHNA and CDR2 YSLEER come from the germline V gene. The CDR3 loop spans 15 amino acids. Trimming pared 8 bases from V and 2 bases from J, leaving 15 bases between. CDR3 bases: TGCGCCAGCGGAGCCAGGGAAACTAACACCGGGGAGCTGTTTTTT. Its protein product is CASGARETNTGELFF.

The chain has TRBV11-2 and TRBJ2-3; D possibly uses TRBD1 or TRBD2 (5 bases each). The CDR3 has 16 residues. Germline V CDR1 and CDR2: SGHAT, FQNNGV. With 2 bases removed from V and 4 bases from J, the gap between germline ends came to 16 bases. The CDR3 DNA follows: TGTGCCAGCAGCTTACAGACGGGTATGGGGGCAGATACGCAGTATTTT. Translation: CASSLQTGMGADTQYF. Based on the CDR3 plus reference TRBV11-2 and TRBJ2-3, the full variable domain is EAGVAQSPRYKIIEKRQSVAFWCNPISGHATLYWYQQILGQGPKLLIQFQNNGVVDDSQLPKDRFSAERLKGVDSTLKIQPAKLEDSAVYLCASSLQTGMGADTQYFGPGTRLTVL.

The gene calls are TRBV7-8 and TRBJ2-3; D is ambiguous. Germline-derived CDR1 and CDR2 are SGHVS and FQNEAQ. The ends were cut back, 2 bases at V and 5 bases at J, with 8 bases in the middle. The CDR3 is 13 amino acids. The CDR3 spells CASSLSDRDTQYF. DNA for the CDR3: TGTGCCAGCAGCTTATCGGACCGAGATACGCAGTATTTT.

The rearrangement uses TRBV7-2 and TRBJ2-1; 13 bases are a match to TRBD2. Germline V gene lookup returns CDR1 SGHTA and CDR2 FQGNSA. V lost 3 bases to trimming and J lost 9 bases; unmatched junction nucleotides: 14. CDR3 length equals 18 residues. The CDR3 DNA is TGTGCCAGCAGCTTCATACCGGGACTAGCGGGATTAGGCGGTGAGCAGTTCTTC. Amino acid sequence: CASSFIPGLAGLGGEQFF.

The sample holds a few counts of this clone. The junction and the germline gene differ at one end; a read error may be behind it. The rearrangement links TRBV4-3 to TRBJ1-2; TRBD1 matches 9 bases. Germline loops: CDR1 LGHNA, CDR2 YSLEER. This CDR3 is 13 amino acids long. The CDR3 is CASSQDRDRVQGF. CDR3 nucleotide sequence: TGCGCCAGCAGCCAAGATCGGGACAGGGTGCAAGGCTTC.

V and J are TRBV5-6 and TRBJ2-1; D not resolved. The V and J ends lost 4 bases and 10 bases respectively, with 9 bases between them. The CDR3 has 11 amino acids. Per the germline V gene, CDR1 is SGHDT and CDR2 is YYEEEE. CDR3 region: CASSQDLEQFF. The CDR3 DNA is TGTGCCAGCAGCCAGGATCTGGAGCAGTTCTTC.

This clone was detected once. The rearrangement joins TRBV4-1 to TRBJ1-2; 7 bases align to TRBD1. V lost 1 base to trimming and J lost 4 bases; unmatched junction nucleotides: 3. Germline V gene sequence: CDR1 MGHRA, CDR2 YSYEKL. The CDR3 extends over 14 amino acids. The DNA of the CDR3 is TGCGCCAGCAGCCAAGGGGACAGATCCTATGGCTACACCTTC. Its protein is CASSQGDRSYGYTF.

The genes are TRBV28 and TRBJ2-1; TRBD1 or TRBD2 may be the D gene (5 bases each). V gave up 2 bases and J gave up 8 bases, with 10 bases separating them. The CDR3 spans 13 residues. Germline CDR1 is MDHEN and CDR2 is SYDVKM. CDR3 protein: CASSLVGGDEQFF. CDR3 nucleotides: TGTGCCAGCAGTTTAGTTGGGGGAGATGAGCAGTTCTTC.

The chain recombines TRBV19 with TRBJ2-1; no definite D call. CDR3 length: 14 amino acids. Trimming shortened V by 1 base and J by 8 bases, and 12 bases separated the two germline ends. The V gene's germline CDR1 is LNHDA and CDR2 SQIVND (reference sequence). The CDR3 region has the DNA TGTGCCAGTAGTATAGTTTTAGGTGGCGATGAGCAGTTCTTC. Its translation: CASSIVLGGDEQFF.

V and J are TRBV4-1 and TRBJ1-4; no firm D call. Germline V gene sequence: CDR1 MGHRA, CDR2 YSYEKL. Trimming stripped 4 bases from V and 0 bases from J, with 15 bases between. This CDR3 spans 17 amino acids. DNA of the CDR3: TGCGCCAGCAGCCTCTCGCAACTGGGAACAACTAATGAAAAACTGTTTTTT. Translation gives CASSLSQLGTTNEKLFF.

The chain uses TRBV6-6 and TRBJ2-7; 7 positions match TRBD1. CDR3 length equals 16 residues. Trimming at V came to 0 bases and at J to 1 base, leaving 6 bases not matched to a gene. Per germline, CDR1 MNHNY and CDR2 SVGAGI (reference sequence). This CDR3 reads CASSYSQGQQSYEQYF. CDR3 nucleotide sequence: TGTGCCAGCAGTTACTCGCAGGGACAGCAGTCCTACGAGCAGTACTTC.

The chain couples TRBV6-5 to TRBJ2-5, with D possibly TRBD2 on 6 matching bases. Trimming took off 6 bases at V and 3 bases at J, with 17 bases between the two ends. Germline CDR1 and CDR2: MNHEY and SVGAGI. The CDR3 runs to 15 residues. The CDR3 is CASSSGGTLKETQYF. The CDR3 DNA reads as TGTGCCAGCAGCTCGGGCGGGACGCTTAAAGAGACCCAGTACTTC.

CDR3 sequence: CASSPKIGQGRETQYF. The CDR3 DNA follows: TGTGCCAGCAGCCCTAAAATCGGACAGGGAAGAGAGACCCAGTACTTC. J is TRBJ2-5 and V is TRBV7-3, with TRBD1 matching over 8 bases. With V trimmed by 5 bases and J by 4 bases, 12 bases remained unmatched. The germline V gene encodes CDR1 SGHTA and CDR2 FQGTGA. The CDR3 has 16 amino acids.

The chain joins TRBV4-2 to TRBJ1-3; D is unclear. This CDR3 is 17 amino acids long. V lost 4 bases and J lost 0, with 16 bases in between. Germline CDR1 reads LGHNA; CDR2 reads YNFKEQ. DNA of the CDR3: TGTGCCAGCAGCCCAAGAACCACCCAGCTCTCTGGAAACACCATATATTTT. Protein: CASSPRTTQLSGNTIYF.

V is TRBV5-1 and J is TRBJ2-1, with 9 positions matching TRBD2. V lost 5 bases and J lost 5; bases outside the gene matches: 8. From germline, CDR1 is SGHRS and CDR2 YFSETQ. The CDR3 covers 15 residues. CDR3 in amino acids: CASRYSGRADNEQFF. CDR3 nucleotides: TGCGCCAGCAGATATAGCGGGAGAGCGGACAATGAGCAGTTCTTC.

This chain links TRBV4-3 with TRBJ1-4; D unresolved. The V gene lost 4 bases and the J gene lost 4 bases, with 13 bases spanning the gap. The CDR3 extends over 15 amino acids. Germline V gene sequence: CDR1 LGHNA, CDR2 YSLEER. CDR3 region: CASSPDFQHNEKLFF. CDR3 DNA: TGCGCCAGCAGCCCCGACTTTCAGCATAATGAAAAACTGTTTTTT.